This TCR beta chain was found in a study of beta chain features in type 1 diabetes. CD45RO/CCR7/CD25/CD127/CD95/CD27 separated CD4+ naive, central memory, regulatory and stem cell-like memory cells by sorting. Expressed TCRB transcripts were sequenced, since all the RNA that had been isolated was reverse transcribed. Produced via immunoSEQ multiplex PCR; TCRdb's table is partial and in-frame only. The sample records under 900,000 clones, roughly a sixth being singletons. The CDR3 spans 16 residues. Trimming shortened V by 2 bases and J by 2 bases, and 13 bases separated the two germline ends. From germline, CDR1 is MDHEN and CDR2 SYDVKM. The sample holds a few counts of this clone.

The chain is built from TRBV28 and TRBJ1-5, with D perhaps TRBD1 (5 bases). This TCR came from a woman between 18 and 29 years old in good health. The sequenced sample was naive CD4+ T cells from blood. The CDR3 loop is CASSLERGRGNQPQHF. Written as DNA, the CDR3 is TGTGCCAGCAGTTTAGAGAGGGGTCGGGGCAATCAGCCCCAGCATTTT. The full variable domain, in which reference TRBV28 and TRBJ1-5 provide the parts outside the CDR3, is DVKVTQSSRYLVKRTGEKVFLECVQDMDHENMFWYRQDPGLGLRLIYFSYDVKMKEKGDIPEGYSVSREKKERFSLILESASTNQTSMYLCASSLERGRGNQPQHFGDGTRLSIL.